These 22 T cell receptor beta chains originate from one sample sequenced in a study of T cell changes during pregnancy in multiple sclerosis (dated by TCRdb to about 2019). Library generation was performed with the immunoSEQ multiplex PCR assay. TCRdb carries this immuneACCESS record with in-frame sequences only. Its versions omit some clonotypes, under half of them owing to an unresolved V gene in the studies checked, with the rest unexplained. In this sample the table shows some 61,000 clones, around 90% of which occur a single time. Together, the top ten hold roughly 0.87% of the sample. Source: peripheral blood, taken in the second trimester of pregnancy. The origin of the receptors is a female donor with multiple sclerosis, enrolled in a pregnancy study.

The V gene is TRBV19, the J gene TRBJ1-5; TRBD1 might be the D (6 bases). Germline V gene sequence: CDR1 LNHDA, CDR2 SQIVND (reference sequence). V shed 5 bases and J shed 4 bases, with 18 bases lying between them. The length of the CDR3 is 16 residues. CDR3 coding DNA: TGTGCCAGTAGTCGAAGGGGGGGCGACTCTAATCAGCCCCAGCATTTT. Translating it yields CASSRRGGDSNQPQHF. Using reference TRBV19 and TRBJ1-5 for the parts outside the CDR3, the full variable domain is DGGITQSPKYLFRKEGQNVTLSCEQNLNHDAMYWYRQDPGQGLRLIYYSQIVNDFQKGDIAEGYSVSREKKESFPLTVTSAQKNPTAFYLCASSRRGGDSNQPQHFGDGTRLSIL.

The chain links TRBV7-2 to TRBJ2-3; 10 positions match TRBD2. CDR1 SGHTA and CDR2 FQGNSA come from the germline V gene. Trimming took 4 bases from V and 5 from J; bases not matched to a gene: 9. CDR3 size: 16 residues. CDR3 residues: CASSSEAGGRGDTQYF. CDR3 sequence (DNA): TGTGCCAGCAGCTCGGAAGCGGGGGGGCGGGGAGATACGCAGTATTTT.

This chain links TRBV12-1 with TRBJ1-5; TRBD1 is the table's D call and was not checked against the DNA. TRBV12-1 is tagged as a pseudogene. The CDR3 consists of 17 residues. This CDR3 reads CASSPFPGVECPEPQHF. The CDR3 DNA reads TGTGCCAGCAGCCCCTTCCCAGGGGTTGAATGTCCGGAGCCCCAGCATTTT.

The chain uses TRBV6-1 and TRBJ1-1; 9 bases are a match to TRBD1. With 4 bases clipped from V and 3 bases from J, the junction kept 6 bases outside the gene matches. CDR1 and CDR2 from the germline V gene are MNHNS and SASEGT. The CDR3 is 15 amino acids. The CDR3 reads CASSGTGVWDTEAFF. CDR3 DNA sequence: TGTGCCAGCAGTGGGACAGGGGTATGGGACACTGAAGCTTTCTTT.

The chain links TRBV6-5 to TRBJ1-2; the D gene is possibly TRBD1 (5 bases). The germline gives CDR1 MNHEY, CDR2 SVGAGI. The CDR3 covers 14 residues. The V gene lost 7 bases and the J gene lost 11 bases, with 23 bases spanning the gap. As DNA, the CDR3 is TGTGCCAGCACTCCGCATGCGGCGACAGTGCAGTACACCTTC. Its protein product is CASTPHAATVQYTF.

The CDR3, as DNA: TGTGCCAGCAGTTCGCCAATACAGGGGATTGACTCCTACAATGAGCAGTTCTTC. Translated: CASSSPIQGIDSYNEQFF. The chain combines TRBV27 with TRBJ2-1; TRBD1 matches at 7 bases. Germline CDR1 is MNHEY and CDR2 is SMNVEV (reference sequence). V lost 4 bases, J lost 0 bases, and 12 bases stayed unmatched. The CDR3 has 18 amino acids.

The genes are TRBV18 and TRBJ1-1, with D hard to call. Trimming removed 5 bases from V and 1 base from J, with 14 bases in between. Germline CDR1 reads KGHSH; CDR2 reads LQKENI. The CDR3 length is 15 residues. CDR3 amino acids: CASSELWRENTEAFF. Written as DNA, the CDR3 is TGTGCCAGCTCAGAACTTTGGCGGGAGAACACTGAAGCTTTCTTT.

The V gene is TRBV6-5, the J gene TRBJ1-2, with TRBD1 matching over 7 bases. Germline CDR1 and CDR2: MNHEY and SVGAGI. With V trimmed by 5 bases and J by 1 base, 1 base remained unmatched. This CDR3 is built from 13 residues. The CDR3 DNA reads TGTGCCAGCAGTCGGGACAGTAACTATGGCTACACCTTC. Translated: CASSRDSNYGYTF.

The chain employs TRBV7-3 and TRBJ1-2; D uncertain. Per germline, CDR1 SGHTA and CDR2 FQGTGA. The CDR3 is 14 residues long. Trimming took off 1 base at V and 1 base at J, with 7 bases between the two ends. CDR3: CASSLMPGNYGYTF. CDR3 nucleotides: TGTGCCAGCAGCTTAATGCCGGGTAACTATGGCTACACCTTC.

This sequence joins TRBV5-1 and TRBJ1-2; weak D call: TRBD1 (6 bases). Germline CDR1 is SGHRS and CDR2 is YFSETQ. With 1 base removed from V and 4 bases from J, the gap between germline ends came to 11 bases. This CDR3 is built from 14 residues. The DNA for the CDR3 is TGCGCCAGCAGCTTGAATCAGGGGACCTATGGCTACACCTTC. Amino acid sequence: CASSLNQGTYGYTF.

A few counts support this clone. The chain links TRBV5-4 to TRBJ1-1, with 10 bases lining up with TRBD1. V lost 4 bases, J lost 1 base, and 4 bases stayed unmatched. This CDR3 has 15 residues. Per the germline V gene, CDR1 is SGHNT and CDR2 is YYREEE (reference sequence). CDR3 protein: CASSIRQGANTEAFF. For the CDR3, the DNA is TGTGCCAGCAGCATAAGACAGGGGGCGAACACTGAAGCTTTCTTT.

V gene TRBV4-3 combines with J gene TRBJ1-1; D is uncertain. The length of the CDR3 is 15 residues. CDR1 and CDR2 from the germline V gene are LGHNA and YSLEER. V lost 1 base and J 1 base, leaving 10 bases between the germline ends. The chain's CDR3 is CASSQVRHRNTEAFF. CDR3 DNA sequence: TGCGCCAGCAGCCAAGTAAGACACCGGAACACTGAAGCTTTCTTT.

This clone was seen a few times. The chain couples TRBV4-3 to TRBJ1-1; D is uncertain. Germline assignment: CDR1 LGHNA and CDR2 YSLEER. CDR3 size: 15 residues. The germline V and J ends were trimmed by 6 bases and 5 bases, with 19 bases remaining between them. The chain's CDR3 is CASRRGSQTLTEAFF. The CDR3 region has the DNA TGCGCCAGCAGACGTGGGAGCCAGACCTTGACTGAAGCTTTCTTT.

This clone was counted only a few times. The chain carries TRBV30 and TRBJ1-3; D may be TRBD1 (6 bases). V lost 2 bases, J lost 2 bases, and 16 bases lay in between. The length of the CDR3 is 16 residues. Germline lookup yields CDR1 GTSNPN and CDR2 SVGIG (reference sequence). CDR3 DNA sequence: TGTGCCTGGAGTCCCGGGACAAATTCCGCTGGAAACACCATATATTTT. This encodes CAWSPGTNSAGNTIYF.

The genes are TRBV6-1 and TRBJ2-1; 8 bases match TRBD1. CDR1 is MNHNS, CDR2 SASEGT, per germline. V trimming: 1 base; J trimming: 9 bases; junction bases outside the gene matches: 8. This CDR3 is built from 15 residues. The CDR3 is CASSEVQGVRFEQFF. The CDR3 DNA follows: TGTGCCAGCAGTGAAGTACAGGGGGTTCGGTTTGAGCAGTTCTTC.

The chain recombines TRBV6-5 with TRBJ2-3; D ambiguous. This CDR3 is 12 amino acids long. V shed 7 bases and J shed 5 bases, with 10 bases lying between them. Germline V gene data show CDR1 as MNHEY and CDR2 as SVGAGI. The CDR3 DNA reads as TGTGCCAGCACCAACAGAGAAGATACGCAGTATTTT. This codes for CASTNREDTQYF.

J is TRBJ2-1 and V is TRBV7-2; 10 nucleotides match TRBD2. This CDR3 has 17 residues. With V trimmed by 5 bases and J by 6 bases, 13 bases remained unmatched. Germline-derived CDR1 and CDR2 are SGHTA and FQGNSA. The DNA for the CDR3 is TGTGCCAGCAGCCCCCGGCGGGGGAGCGGGGGGGCCAATGAGCAGTTCTTC. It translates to CASSPRRGSGGANEQFF.

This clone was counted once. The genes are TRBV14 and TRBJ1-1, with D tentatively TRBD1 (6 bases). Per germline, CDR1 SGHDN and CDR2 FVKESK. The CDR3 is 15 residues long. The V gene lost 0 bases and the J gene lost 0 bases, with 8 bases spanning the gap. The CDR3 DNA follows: TGTGCCAGCAGCCAAGAACAGGGCATGAACACTGAAGCTTTCTTT. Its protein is CASSQEQGMNTEAFF. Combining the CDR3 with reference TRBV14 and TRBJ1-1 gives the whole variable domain EAGVTQFPSHSVIEKGQTVTLRCDPISGHDNLYWYRRVMGKEIKFLLHFVKESKQDESGMPNNRFLAERTGGTYSTLKVQPAELEDSGVYFCASSQEQGMNTEAFFGQGTRLTVV.

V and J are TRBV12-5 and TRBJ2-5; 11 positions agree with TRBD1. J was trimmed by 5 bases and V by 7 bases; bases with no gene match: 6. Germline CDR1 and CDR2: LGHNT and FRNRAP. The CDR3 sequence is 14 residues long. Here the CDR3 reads CASVPGTGGETQYF. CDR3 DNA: TGTGCTAGTGTCCCGGGGACAGGGGGGGAGACCCAGTACTTC.

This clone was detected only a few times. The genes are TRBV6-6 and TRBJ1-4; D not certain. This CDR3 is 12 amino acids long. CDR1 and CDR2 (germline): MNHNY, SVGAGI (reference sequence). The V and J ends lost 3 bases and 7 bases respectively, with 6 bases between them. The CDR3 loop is CASSYAVEKLFF. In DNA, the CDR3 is TGTGCCAGCAGTTATGCGGTTGAAAAACTGTTTTTT.

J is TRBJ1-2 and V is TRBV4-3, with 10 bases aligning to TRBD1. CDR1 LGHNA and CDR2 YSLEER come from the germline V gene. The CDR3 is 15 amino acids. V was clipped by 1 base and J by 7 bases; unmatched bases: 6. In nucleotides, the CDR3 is TGCGCCAGCAGCCAAGGGACAGGGGGTCCTTTTGGCTACACCTTC. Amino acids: CASSQGTGGPFGYTF.

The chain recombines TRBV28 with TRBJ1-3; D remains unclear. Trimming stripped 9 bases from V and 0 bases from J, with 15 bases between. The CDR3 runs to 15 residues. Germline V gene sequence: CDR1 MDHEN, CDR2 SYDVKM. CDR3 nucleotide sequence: TGTGCCAGTACGACTCCCATCATCTCTGGAAACACCATATATTTT. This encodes CASTTPIISGNTIYF.